Reported below is one TCR beta chain. Its antigen is as yet unknown. In the naive CD8 group, cells lacked CD45RO and were positively selected for CCR7, so terminally differentiated effector memory CD45RA+ cells were left out. The data are from a study of shared clonotypes between healthy human individuals. The CDR3 length is 15 residues. CDR1 and CDR2 from the germline V gene are SEHNR and FQNEAQ (reference sequence). Trimming removed 5 bases from V and 3 bases from J; junction bases left unmatched: 7. Study-level results: Exclusively blood specimens were collected; tissue repertoires likely differ.

Using immunoSEQ multiplex PCR, the repertoire was profiled, and TCRdb retains in-frame clones only, with some absent. This table has approximately 600,000 clones, approximately 95% appearing once. This TCR was sampled from a woman aged 25-40 years in good health. This chain connects TRBV7-9 to TRBJ2-5, with TRBD2 identical over 9 bases. Sample: naive CD8+ T cells sorted from blood. For the CDR3, the DNA is TGTGCCAGCAGCATAGGGTCTAGCGGGAAAGAGACCCAGTACTTC. Translated, it gives CASSIGSSGKETQYF.